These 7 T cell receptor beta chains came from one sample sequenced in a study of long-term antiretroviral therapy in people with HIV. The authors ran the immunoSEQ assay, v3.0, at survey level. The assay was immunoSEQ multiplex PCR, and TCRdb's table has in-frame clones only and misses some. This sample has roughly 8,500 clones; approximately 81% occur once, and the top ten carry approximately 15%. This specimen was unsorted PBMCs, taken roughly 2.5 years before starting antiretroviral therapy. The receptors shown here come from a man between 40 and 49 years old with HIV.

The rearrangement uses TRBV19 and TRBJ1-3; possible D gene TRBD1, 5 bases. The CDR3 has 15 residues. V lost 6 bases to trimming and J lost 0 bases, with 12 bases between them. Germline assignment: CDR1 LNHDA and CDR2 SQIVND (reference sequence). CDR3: CASRPDSFSGNTIYF. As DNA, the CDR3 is TGTGCCAGTAGGCCCGACAGTTTCTCTGGAAACACCATATATTTT. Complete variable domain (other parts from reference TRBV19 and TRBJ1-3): DGGITQSPKYLFRKEGQNVTLSCEQNLNHDAMYWYRQDPGQGLRLIYYSQIVNDFQKGDIAEGYSVSREKKESFPLTVTSAQKNPTAFYLCASRPDSFSGNTIYFGEGSWLTVV.

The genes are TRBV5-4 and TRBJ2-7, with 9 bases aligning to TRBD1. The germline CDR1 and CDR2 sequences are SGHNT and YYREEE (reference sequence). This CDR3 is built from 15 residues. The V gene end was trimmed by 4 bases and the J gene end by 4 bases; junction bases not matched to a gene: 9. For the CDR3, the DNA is TGTGCCAGCAGCCGAATCGAACAGGGGGCGTACGAGCAGTACTTC. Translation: CASSRIEQGAYEQYF.

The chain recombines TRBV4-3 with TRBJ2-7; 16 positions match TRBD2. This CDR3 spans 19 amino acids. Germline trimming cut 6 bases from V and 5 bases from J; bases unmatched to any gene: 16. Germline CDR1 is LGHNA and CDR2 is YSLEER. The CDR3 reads CASSRQGSGLAGGPHEQYF. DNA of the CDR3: TGCGCCAGCAGTAGACAGGGCTCGGGACTAGCGGGGGGGCCCCACGAGCAGTACTTC.

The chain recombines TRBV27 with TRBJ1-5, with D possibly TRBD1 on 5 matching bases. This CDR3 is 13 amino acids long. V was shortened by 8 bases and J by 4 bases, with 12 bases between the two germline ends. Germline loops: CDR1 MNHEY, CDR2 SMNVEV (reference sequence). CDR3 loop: CASGAADNQPQHF. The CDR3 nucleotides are TGTGCCAGCGGGGCAGCGGATAATCAGCCCCAGCATTTT.

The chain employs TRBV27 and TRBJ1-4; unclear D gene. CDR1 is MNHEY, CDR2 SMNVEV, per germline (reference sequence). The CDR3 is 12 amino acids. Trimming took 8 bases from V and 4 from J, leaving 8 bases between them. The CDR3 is CASGSYNEKLFF. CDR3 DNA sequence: TGTGCCAGCGGGAGTTATAATGAAAAACTGTTTTTT.

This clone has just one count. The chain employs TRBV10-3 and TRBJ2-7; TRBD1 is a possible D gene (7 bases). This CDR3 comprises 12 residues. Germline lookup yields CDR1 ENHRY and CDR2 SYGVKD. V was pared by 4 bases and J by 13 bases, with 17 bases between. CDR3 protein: CAISGVRDSPYF. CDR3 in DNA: TGTGCCATCAGTGGGGTGCGGGACAGCCCCTACTTC.

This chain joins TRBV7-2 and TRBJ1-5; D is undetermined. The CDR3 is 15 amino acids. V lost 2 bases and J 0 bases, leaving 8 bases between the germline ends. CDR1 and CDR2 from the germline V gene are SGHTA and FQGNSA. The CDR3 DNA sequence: TGTGCCAGCAGCTTAAGGCGGGATAGCAATCAGCCCCAGCATTTT. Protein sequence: CASSLRRDSNQPQHF.